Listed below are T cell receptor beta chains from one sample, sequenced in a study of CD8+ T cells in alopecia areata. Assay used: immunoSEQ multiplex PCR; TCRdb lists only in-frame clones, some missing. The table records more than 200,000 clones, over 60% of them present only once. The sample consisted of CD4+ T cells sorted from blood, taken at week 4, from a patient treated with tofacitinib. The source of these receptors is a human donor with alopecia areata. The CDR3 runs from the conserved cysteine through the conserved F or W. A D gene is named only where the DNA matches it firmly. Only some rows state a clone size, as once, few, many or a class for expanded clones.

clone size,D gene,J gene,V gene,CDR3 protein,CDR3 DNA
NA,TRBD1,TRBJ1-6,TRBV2,CASMSRTGESPLHF,TGTGCCAGCATGTCGAGGACAGGGGAATCACCCCTCCACTTT
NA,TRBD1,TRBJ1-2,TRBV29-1,CSAQTGGSNYGYTF,TGCAGCGCCCAGACAGGGGGGTCGAACTATGGCTACACCTTC
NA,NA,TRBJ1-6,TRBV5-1,CANSLGPEISPLHF,TGCGCCAACAGCTTGGGTCCAGAAATTTCACCCCTCCACTTT
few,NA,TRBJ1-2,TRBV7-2,CASSFDSTGFYGYTF,TGTGCCAGCAGCTTCGATTCCACAGGGTTCTATGGCTACACCTTC
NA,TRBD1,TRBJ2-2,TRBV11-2,CASSLGTAGELFF,TGTGCCAGCAGCTTGGGGACAGCCGGGGAGCTGTTTTTT
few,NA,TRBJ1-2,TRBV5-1,CASSLLDSATGYTF,TGCGCCAGCAGCTTGCTCGACTCCGCCACGGGCTACACCTTC
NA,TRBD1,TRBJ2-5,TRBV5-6,CASSRRTGETQYF,TGTGCCAGCAGCCGACGGACAGGCGAGACCCAGTACTTC
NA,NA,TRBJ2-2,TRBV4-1,CASNDFTGELFF,TGCGCCAGTAATGACTTCACCGGGGAGCTGTTTTTT
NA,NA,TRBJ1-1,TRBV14,CASSHLQGNTEAFF,TGTGCCAGCAGCCATCTACAGGGAAACACTGAAGCTTTCTTT
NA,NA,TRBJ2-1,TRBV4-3,CASSHRLSYNEQFF,TGCGCCAGCAGCCACAGACTCTCCTACAATGAGCAGTTCTTC
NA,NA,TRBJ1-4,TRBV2,CASSADISLFF,TGTGCCAGCAGTGCGGACATCTCACTGTTTTTT
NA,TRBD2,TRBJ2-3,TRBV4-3,CASSQERPRSGGWDTQYF,TGCGCCAGCAGCCAAGAACGGCCGCGGAGCGGGGGGTGGGATACGCAGTATTTT
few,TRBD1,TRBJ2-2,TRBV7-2,CASSRDSSNTGELFF,TGTGCCAGCAGTAGGGACAGCTCGAACACCGGGGAGCTGTTTTTT
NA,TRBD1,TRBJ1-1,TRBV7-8,CASSYNSRDRAFF,TGTGCCAGCAGCTATAATTCCCGGGACAGAGCTTTCTTT
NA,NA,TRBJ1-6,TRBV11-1,CASSLSQGGNSPLHF,TGTGCCAGCAGCTTATCGCAGGGTGGGAATTCACCCCTCCACTTT
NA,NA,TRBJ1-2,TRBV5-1,CASSAPEQGNYGYTF,TGCGCCAGCAGCGCGCCTGAACAGGGTAACTATGGCTACACCTTC
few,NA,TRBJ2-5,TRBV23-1,CASPRDRQQETQYF,TGCGCCAGCCCCCGTGACAGACAGCAAGAGACCCAGTACTTC